This T cell receptor beta chain was profiled in a study of beta chain features in type 1 diabetes. General study findings and limits: The study found fewer insertions and more deletions at VDJ junctions in type 1 diabetes patients.

About this clone: Antigen unknown.

Reverse transcribing all isolated RNA meant expressed TCRB transcripts were sequenced. Using immunoSEQ multiplex PCR, the repertoire was profiled, and TCRdb retains in-frame clones only, with some absent. The sample has a few hundred thousand clones, roughly 16% seen once. Germline lookup yields CDR1 SGHTA and CDR2 FQGNSA. CDR3 length: 14 residues. V gave up 0 bases and J gave up 6 bases, with 12 bases separating them. Sequencing input: naive CD4+ T cells from blood. The V gene is TRBV7-2, the J gene TRBJ2-7; D may be TRBD2 (5 bases). The clonotype originates from a woman younger than 30 in good health. In nucleotides, the CDR3 is TGTGCCAGCAGCTTAGCGGGAGTCCTCCGCGAGCAGTACTTC. Amino acid sequence: CASSLAGVLREQYF.